The TCR beta chain described here comes from a study of shared clonotypes between healthy human individuals. Study-level findings and limits: A small donor pool kept down the genetic and exposure-history diversity that was represented.

Germline loops: CDR1 SGHTA, CDR2 FQGNSA. V was clipped by 1 base and J by 9 bases; unmatched bases: 5. The length of the CDR3 is 13 residues. The test was conducted at deep level. Genomic DNA belonging to each subset was distributed in equal measure over several immunoSEQ plates. Generated by immunoSEQ multiplex PCR, the TCRdb table keeps only in-frame clones and is missing some. The sample includes about half a million clones, approximately 80% of them seen just once. With regard to this clone: Its antigen is as yet unknown.

The TCR sequence derives from a woman aged 40 to 50 in good health. Some clones in this sample may be carry-over from other donors' samples. The specimen was PBMCs. The chain carries TRBV7-2 and TRBJ1-1; 7 nucleotides align to TRBD1. As DNA, the CDR3 is TGTGCCAGCAGCTTAGAGAGGGGACAGAAAGCTTTCTTT. It specifies CASSLERGQKAFF.